The rows below give T cell receptor beta chains drawn from one sample of a study of monozygotic twins with inflammatory bowel disease. TCRdb derives one entry per CDR3 protein from the 5' RACE reads, leaving out DNA. This sample lists over 350,000 distinct CDR3 sequences; its ten largest clones have 2.5% to 3%. Sequencing was performed on blood. The receptors here all came from a human donor with ulcerative colitis or Crohn's disease, or a healthy co-twin of an affected twin (not recorded which). Both conserved end residues are part of each CDR3.

V gene	CDR3 length	J gene	CDR3 protein
TRBV5-1	12	TRBJ2-1	CASSLEFNEQFF
TRBV20-1	16	TRBJ1-6	CSARDGRVVYNSPLHF
TRBV27	13	TRBJ2-7	CASSPSITYEQYF
TRBV4-3	16	TRBJ2-7	CASSQEVSGRAYEQYF
TRBV24-1	14	TRBJ2-2	CATSDWESTGELFF
TRBV29-1	17	TRBJ2-3	CSVEDGPGTGSPDTQYF
TRBV18	15	TRBJ2-7	CASSAGQGSPYEQYF
TRBV7-9	14	TRBJ2-1	CASSLILGGDEQFF
TRBV4-2	17	TRBJ2-5	CASSQAGPGLSQETQYF
TRBV4-3	13	TRBJ1-1	CASTEDGNTEAFF
TRBV4-2	16	TRBJ2-7	CASSQVDGRSSYEQYF
TRBV19	14	TRBJ2-7	CASSIRGRATEQYF
TRBV9	15	TRBJ1-5	CASRWDRASNQPQHF
TRBV11-2	18	TRBJ1-6	CASSHDSRRGSYNSPLHF
TRBV24-1	13	TRBJ2-2	CATSYMNTGELFF
TRBV25-1	15	TRBJ1-4	CASEDPGQINEKLFF
TRBV6-2/TRBV6-3	15	TRBJ2-7	CASSPITGRSYEQYF
TRBV4-2	17	TRBJ2-7	CASSPREGLPNSYEQYF
TRBV7-9	16	TRBJ2-3	CASSSRAFTSTDTQYF
TRBV4-3	15	TRBJ2-7	CASSQELAGSYEQYF
TRBV20-1	15	TRBJ2-1	CSARVGAGGYNEQFF
TRBV20-1	15	TRBJ1-1	CSARGVRGVNTEAFF